This TCR beta chain was found in a study of T-cell memory formation after mild COVID-19. Whole-study findings and limits: Those CD4+ clones that contracted were mainly in CM and EM (CD8+ ones in EMRA). Day 15 to 85 contracting clones showed balanced CD4/CD8; later expanders leaned CD4+. Confirmation of SARS-CoV-2 specificity was lacking for second-wave clones peaking day 37.

V lost 3 bases and J 2 bases, leaving 14 bases between the germline ends. Germline loops: CDR1 LGHNA, CDR2 YSLEER. This CDR3 is 15 amino acids long. Constant-segment primers served in 5'RACE that generated TCR alpha and TCR beta cDNA libraries bearing sample barcodes and UMIs. MiXCR, run by TCRdb on the 5' RACE reads, gives a single entry per CDR3 protein. The table has hundreds of thousands of distinct CDR3 sequences, around a sixth seen once. About this clonotype itself: The target antigen is unknown.

This receptor was taken from an adult woman who had mild COVID-19 (a few samples of this study predate the infection). Cell type and time point are not known. Material for sequencing was PBMCs or a T cell subset sorted from them (not recorded which). The chain is built from TRBV4-3 and TRBJ2-7; D might be TRBD1 (5 bases). The CDR3 coding sequence is TGCGCCAGCAGCCAGACTCCCCAGGGCCCCTACGAGCAGTACTTC. Its translation is CASSQTPQGPYEQYF.